Listed below are T cell receptor beta chains from one sample, sequenced in a study of Ad26.COV2.S vaccination and SARS-CoV-2 variants. Assay used: immunoSEQ multiplex PCR; TCRdb lists only in-frame clones, some missing. In the table there are roughly 330,000 clones, 75% to 90% of which are singletons. The sample in question was peripheral blood, obtained in a trial of Ad26.COV2.S vaccine versus placebo. Every receptor here comes from a person between 18 and 60 years old who received the Ad26.COV2.S COVID-19 vaccine or a placebo. Each CDR3 is given with its conserved first and last residue. D genes are given only for firm matches. Some rows mark clone size as missing; the rest say once, few, many or name a class of expanded clone.

TRBJ1-1 NA TRBV5-5 NA TGTGCCAGCGGAAACAGGGCCCCAAAGGACACTGAAGCTTTCTTT CASGNRAPKDTEAFF
TRBJ2-2 NA TRBV25-1 NA TGTGCCAGCAGTGAAAGGCAGATGAACACCGGGGAGCTGTTTTTT CASSERQMNTGELFF
TRBJ2-1 NA TRBV7-6 TRBD2 TGTGCCAGCAGCTTACTATTGGGACTAGCGGGATTCGGTAACAATGAGCAGTTCTTC CASSLLLGLAGFGNNEQFF
TRBJ1-1 NA TRBV12-3/TRBV12-4 NA TGTGCCAGCAGTTTCTCGGACACTGAAGCTTTCTTT CASSFSDTEAFF
TRBJ1-6 NA TRBV3-1/TRBV3-2 NA TGTGCCAGCAGCCGAGGCATGGGGCTGAGTTCACCCCTCCACTTT CASSRGMGLSSPLHF
TRBJ2-1 once TRBV4-1 TRBD2 TGCGCCAGCAGCCTCGAGCGGGATCCCTCCTACAATGAGCAGTTCTTC CASSLERDPSYNEQFF
TRBJ2-7 NA TRBV11-2 TRBD1 TGTGCCAGCAGCTTAATATTCGGGACAGGGGTTGCCTACGAGCAGTACTTC CASSLIFGTGVAYEQYF
TRBJ2-7 NA TRBV6-5 NA TGTGCCAGCAGTTATGTCCCCGGGGGCTACGAGCAGTACTTC CASSYVPGGYEQYF
TRBJ1-2 NA TRBV20-1 NA TGCAGTGGGAGTGAACAGGGATCTAGAGGAGGCTACACCTTC CSGSEQGSRGGYTF
TRBJ1-6 NA TRBV4-1 NA TGCGCCAGCAGCCAACGGGCTCCGACAGGCCCAAATTCACCCCTCCACTTT CASSQRAPTGPNSPLHF
TRBJ2-3 NA TRBV28 TRBD2 TGTGCCAGCAGTTTAGTACCAGCGGGAGCAGATACGCAGTATTTT CASSLVPAGADTQYF
TRBJ2-7 NA TRBV6-2/TRBV6-3 TRBD1 TGTGCCAGCAGTTATCTGGGGACAGAGAACTACGAGCAGTACTTC CASSYLGTENYEQYF
TRBJ1-1 few TRBV6-6 NA TGTGCCAGCAGTTGGGACACAGGGATGGATGCTTTCTTT CASSWDTGMDAFF
TRBJ1-2 NA TRBV30 NA TGTGCCTGGAACGGGTGGCTTGGCTACACCTTC CAWNGWLGYTF
TRBJ1-4 NA TRBV28 TRBD1 TGTGCCAGCAGCCTGACAGGGGGCGATGAAAAACTGTTTTTT CASSLTGGDEKLFF
TRBJ2-1 NA TRBV7-2 TRBD2 TGTGCCAGCAGCTTAGTAACTAGCGGGGGGGTCAATGAGCAGTTCTTC CASSLVTSGGVNEQFF
TRBJ1-1 NA TRBV12-5 NA TGTGCTAGTGGCCGCCCGGGGAGAACTGAAGCTTTCTTT CASGRPGRTEAFF
TRBJ1-2 NA TRBV5-1 TRBD1 TGCGCCAGCAGCCTCTCCGGGACAGGGGGCATTAACTATGGCTACACCTTC CASSLSGTGGINYGYTF
TRBJ1-3 NA TRBV7-2 NA TGTGCCAGCGGACAGTACTCTGGAAACACCATATATTTT CASGQYSGNTIYF
TRBJ2-4 NA TRBV7-2 NA TGTGCCAGCAGCTTAACGGCCGGGACGGCCCTTCTAGCCAAAAACATTCAGTACTTC CASSLTAGTALLAKNIQYF
TRBJ1-1 once TRBV6-5 NA TGTGCCAGCGTCTCGTGGAACACTGAAGCTTTCTTT CASVSWNTEAFF
TRBJ2-5 NA TRBV5-6 TRBD1 TGTGCCAGCAGCCCGGACAGGGGATTAATAGAGACCCAGTACTTC CASSPDRGLIETQYF
TRBJ1-1 once TRBV12-3/TRBV12-4 NA TGTGCCAGCAGTTCCGCGGGGGTCCCTGAAGCTTTCTTT CASSSAGVPEAFF
TRBJ1-1 NA TRBV12-3/TRBV12-4 NA TGTGCCAGCATAGGGGAGGGCCTAAGCCTCTTT CASIGEGLSLF
TRBJ1-1 NA TRBV28 NA TGTGCCAGCAGTGCACGTAGGTGGAGGCCATCGGGGTGGGTAGCTTTCTTT CASSARRWRPSGWVAFF
TRBJ1-6 NA TRBV4-1 NA TGCGCCAGCAGCAAAGGCCCCGGGACGGAACCGTATTCACCCCTCCACTTT CASSKGPGTEPYSPLHF
TRBJ2-1 NA TRBV6-5 TRBD1 TGTGCCAGCAGTTACGGGACAGGGGGGGTCAATGAGCAGTTCTTC CASSYGTGGVNEQFF
TRBJ1-1 NA TRBV6-5 NA TGTGCCAGCAGTTACTCAAGAAGCAACACTGAAGCTTTCTTT CASSYSRSNTEAFF
TRBJ1-1 NA TRBV6-5 NA TGTGCCAGCAGTTACGGGCAGGCTTTGAACACTGAAGCTTTCTTT CASSYGQALNTEAFF
TRBJ1-2 NA TRBV3-1/TRBV3-2 NA TGTGCCAGCAGCCAGGGCGGCTTCATCGGCTATGGCTACACCTTC CASSQGGFIGYGYTF
TRBJ1-2 NA TRBV5-1 NA TGCGCCAGCAGCTTGGTCGAGGAATATGGCTACACCTTC CASSLVEEYGYTF
TRBJ2-1 NA TRBV5-4 NA TGTGCCAGCAGCTTGAGTACGTACAATGAGCAGTTCTTC CASSLSTYNEQFF